The 28 T cell receptor beta chains given below trace back to one sample, sequenced in a study of cytomegalovirus exposure and HLA in healthy donors. PCR was performed using 60 Vbeta and 13 Jbeta primers. Data came from immunoSEQ multiplex PCR; TCRdb stores just in-frame clones and leaves some out. The sample holds about 140,000 clones, approximately 80% seen once. The sequenced sample was PBMCs. The receptors originated from a man aged 40-55 years in good health and CMV-seronegative.

The chain recombines TRBV18 with TRBJ2-2; the match to TRBD1 covers 7 bases. The V gene end was trimmed by 4 bases and the J gene end by 3 bases; junction bases not matched to a gene: 5. The CDR3 loop spans 15 amino acids. CDR1 and CDR2 (germline): KGHSH, LQKENI. CDR3 DNA sequence: TGTGCCAGCTCACAAGACAGGGTATACACCGGGGAGCTGTTTTTT. Its translation is CASSQDRVYTGELFF.

The chain links TRBV20-1 to TRBJ1-3; D is ambiguous. This CDR3 spans 11 amino acids. The germline gives CDR1 DFQATT, CDR2 SNEGSKA (reference sequence). Trimming removed 3 bases from V and 8 bases from J, with 8 bases in between. CDR3 amino acids: CSASSTDTIYF. In DNA form, the CDR3 reads TGCAGTGCTAGCTCCACAGACACCATATATTTT.

The chain employs TRBV11-3 and TRBJ2-3, with TRBD1 identical over 8 bases. V trimming: 5 bases; J trimming: 0 bases; junction bases outside the gene matches: 4. The CDR3 has 15 amino acids. Germline-derived CDR1 and CDR2 are SGHNT and YENEEA. CDR3 nucleotide sequence: TGTGCCAGCAGCCGGGGACAGGCAAGCACAGATACGCAGTATTTT. Translation gives CASSRGQASTDTQYF.

The chain combines TRBV7-9 with TRBJ1-1; 11 nucleotides align to TRBD1. Trimming took 4 bases from V and 0 from J; bases not matched to a gene: 7. This CDR3 region has 17 residues. CDR1 is SEHNR and CDR2 is FQNEAQ in the germline V gene (reference sequence). The DNA of the CDR3 is TGTGCCAGCAGCTCCTGGACAGGGGGCTCTTTGAACACTGAAGCTTTCTTT. Encoded protein: CASSSWTGGSLNTEAFF.

The V and J genes are TRBV10-3 and TRBJ2-5; 7 bases fit TRBD2. Matching the DNA end better, TRBJ2-7 makes the J call doubtful. This CDR3 has 14 amino acids. Germline V gene lookup returns CDR1 ENHRY and CDR2 SYGVKD. The DNA for the CDR3 is TGTGCCATCGGGGGGGGTCGAAGTACCTACGAGCAGTACTTC. Its protein is CAIGGGRSTYEQYF.

J is TRBJ1-1 and V is TRBV7-8; D gene ambiguous. Trimming pared 2 bases from V and 2 bases from J, leaving 15 bases between. This CDR3 is 16 amino acids long. The germline gives CDR1 SGHVS, CDR2 FQNEAQ. CDR3 nucleotides: TGTGCCAGCAGCTTATTGCAGGAAGCCAAAAACACTGAAGCTTTCTTT. Amino acid sequence: CASSLLQEAKNTEAFF.

This clone came up a few times. This sequence joins TRBV4-3 and TRBJ2-5, with 9 nucleotides matching TRBD1. CDR3 length equals 19 residues. V lost 2 bases, J lost 4 bases, and 17 bases stayed unmatched. Per the germline V gene, CDR1 is LGHNA and CDR2 is YSLEER. Here the CDR3 DNA reads TGCGCCAGCAGCCAAATATTTTTATTCCTGGACAGGGGTGGAGAGACCCAGTACTTC. This sequence encodes CASSQIFLFLDRGGETQYF.

In this sample, this clone turned up a few times. V usage is TRBV7-9 and J usage is TRBJ2-5; TRBD2 might be the D (7 bases). V was clipped by 5 bases and J by 3 bases, with 16 bases between them. Germline lookup yields CDR1 SEHNR and CDR2 FQNEAQ (reference sequence). The CDR3 has 15 residues. CDR3 residues: CASSPRGGGKETQYF. In nucleotides, the CDR3 is TGTGCCAGCAGCCCCCGTGGGGGGGGCAAAGAGACCCAGTACTTC.

V is TRBV30 and J is TRBJ2-5, with 12 nucleotides matching TRBD2. The J segment lost 4 bases and the V segment lost 0 bases, leaving 9 bases of the junction unmatched. CDR3 size: 17 residues. In germline, CDR1 is GTSNPN, CDR2 SVGIG (reference sequence). The CDR3 DNA sequence: TGTGCCTGGAGTGTAGGCCTAGCGGGGGGGCCAGCAGAGACCCAGTACTTC. Its translation is CAWSVGLAGGPAETQYF.

V and J are TRBV6-1 and TRBJ2-7; D call uncertain. The CDR3 has 13 amino acids. Trimming shortened V by 3 bases and J by 2 bases, and 8 bases separated the two germline ends. CDR1 is MNHNS and CDR2 is SASEGT in the germline V gene. Written as DNA, the CDR3 is TGTGCCAGCAGTGACCAACGGGCCTACGAGCAGTACTTC. It specifies CASSDQRAYEQYF.

This clone was recorded a few times. V gene TRBV4-2 combines with J gene TRBJ2-7; D may be TRBD1 (6 bases). Trimming left V 0 bases short and J 2 bases short, with 17 bases between. The CDR3 is 17 amino acids. Germline loops: CDR1 LGHNA, CDR2 YNFKEQ. CDR3 sequence (DNA): TGTGCCAGCAGCCAAGATTTGGGGGCAGGTCGCCCCTACGAGCAGTACTTC. Amino acid sequence: CASSQDLGAGRPYEQYF.

There are a few counts of this clone. The chain couples TRBV4-3 to TRBJ1-5; a possible D gene is TRBD1 (5 bases). V lost 0 bases to trimming and J lost 7 bases, with 13 bases between them. CDR3 size: 15 residues. The V gene's germline CDR1 is LGHNA and CDR2 YSLEER. This CDR3 reads CASSQEKGKEQPQHF. For the CDR3, the DNA is TGCGCCAGCAGCCAAGAAAAGGGGAAGGAACAGCCCCAGCATTTT.

The V gene is TRBV6-1, the J gene TRBJ2-1, with TRBD2 identical over 11 bases. The CDR3 has 12 residues. Trimming removed 7 bases from V and 9 bases from J; junction bases left unmatched: 2. Germline CDR1 reads MNHNS; CDR2 reads SASEGT. CDR3 amino acids: CASTLAGVEQFF. CDR3 DNA: TGTGCCAGCACACTAGCGGGGGTTGAGCAGTTCTTC.

CDR3 protein: CASTGGSQGNSPLHF. The CDR3 DNA reads as TGTGCCAGCACTGGAGGGTCCCAAGGTAATTCACCCCTCCACTTT. The rearrangement joins TRBV2 to TRBJ1-6; D is uncertain. The CDR3 length is 15 residues. V was pared by 7 bases and J by 6 bases, with 16 bases between. CDR1 and CDR2 (germline): SNHLY, FYNNEI. The full variable domain, its missing parts supplied by reference TRBV2 and TRBJ1-6, is EPEVTQTPSHQVTQMGQEVILRCVPISNHLYFYWYRQILGQKVEFLVSFYNNEISEKSEIFDDQFSVERPDGSNFTLKIRSTKLEDSAMYFCASTGGSQGNSPLHFGNGTRLTVT.

Comments on this clone: Germline and junction disagree at one end, which may indicate a read error. V is TRBV11-3 and J is TRBJ1-4; unclear D gene. This CDR3 is 13 amino acids long. Germline CDR1 is SGHNT and CDR2 is YENEEA. The CDR3 sequence is CASSLGPKEKLFF. The CDR3 DNA reads as TGTGCCAGCAGCTTAGGCCCTAAGGAAAAACTGTTTTTT.

The chain employs TRBV11-2 and TRBJ2-1; possibly TRBD1 for D (5 bases). The CDR3 covers 15 residues. V was trimmed by 0 bases and J by 5 bases, leaving 11 bases between them. CDR1 is SGHAT, CDR2 FQNNGV, per germline. The CDR3 DNA reads TGTGCCAGCAGCTTAGATTACAGGAGAGACAATGAGCAGTTCTTC. Its protein is CASSLDYRRDNEQFF. The full variable domain, with the rest looked up from reference TRBV11-2 and TRBJ2-1, is EAGVAQSPRYKIIEKRQSVAFWCNPISGHATLYWYQQILGQGPKLLIQFQNNGVVDDSQLPKDRFSAERLKGVDSTLKIQPAKLEDSAVYLCASSLDYRRDNEQFFGPGTRLTVL.

This clone was detected only a few times. This sample includes further DNA sequences coding for the same CDR3. V usage is TRBV5-1 and J usage is TRBJ1-5; 9 bases agree with TRBD1. V trimming: 4 bases; J trimming: 1 base; junction bases outside the gene matches: 3. Per germline, CDR1 SGHRS and CDR2 YFSETQ. The CDR3 contains 15 residues. The CDR3 region has the DNA TGCGCCAGCAGCGTGGACAGGGGAAGCAATCAGCCCCAGCATTTT. The encoded protein is CASSVDRGSNQPQHF.

The J gene is TRBJ2-7, the V gene TRBV19; 7 nucleotides match TRBD2. The CDR3 consists of 13 residues. V lost 4 bases, J lost 2 bases, and 2 bases stayed unmatched. Germline CDR1 reads LNHDA; CDR2 reads SQIVND (reference sequence). Here the CDR3 DNA reads TGTGCCAGTAGTACGGGGGGTACCTACGAGCAGTACTTC. Translating it yields CASSTGGTYEQYF.

The V gene is TRBV10-1, the J gene TRBJ2-5; D is possibly TRBD2 (6 bases). Matching the DNA end better, TRBJ2-7 makes the J call doubtful. The CDR3 consists of 13 residues. Germline V gene data show CDR1 as WNHNN and CDR2 as SYGVQD (reference sequence). The CDR3 DNA reads TGCGCCAGCAGTGAAACCGGGAGATACGAGCAGTACTTC. Its protein is CASSETGRYEQYF.

The V and J genes are TRBV11-2 and TRBJ2-7, with TRBD1 matching 8 bases. Germline CDR1 SGHAT, CDR2 FQNNGV. The trim removed 1 base at V and 1 base at J, leaving 6 bases unmatched. This CDR3 region has 16 residues. The DNA for the CDR3 is TGTGCCAGCAGCTTAGTACCGGGACAGGTGTCCTACGAGCAGTACTTC. This gives the protein CASSLVPGQVSYEQYF.

The chain recombines TRBV7-6 with TRBJ1-1; D call uncertain. CDR3 length: 12 residues. Germline assignment: CDR1 SGHVS and CDR2 FNYEAQ. The ends were cut back, 3 bases at V and 8 bases at J, with 10 bases in the middle. The CDR3 DNA sequence: TGTGCCAGCAGCTTCGACCCGGGGGAAGCTTTCTTT. Translation gives CASSFDPGEAFF.

The V call is TRBV5-6, the J call TRBJ2-4; 9 bases are a match to TRBD1. The germline gives CDR1 SGHDT, CDR2 YYEEEE. Losses at the gene ends were 4 bases for V and 1 base for J; bases not matched to a gene: 3. This CDR3 is 15 amino acids long. This chain's CDR3 is CASSLGTGAKNIQYF. The DNA of the CDR3 is TGTGCCAGCAGCCTAGGGACAGGGGCCAAAAACATTCAGTACTTC.

The rearrangement joins TRBV29-1 to TRBJ2-5; D might be TRBD2 (6 bases). The assigned J gene may be wrong: the sequence end matches TRBJ2-7 better. Germline values: CDR1 SQVTM, CDR2 ANQGSEA. This CDR3 is 14 amino acids long. The CDR3 loop is CSVAGKTSSYEQYF. CDR3 DNA sequence: TGCAGCGTTGCAGGCAAGACTAGCTCCTACGAGCAGTACTTC.

This chain links TRBV7-9 with TRBJ2-7, with D possibly matching TRBD2 (5 bases). Trimming removed 5 bases at V and 6 bases at J, with 11 bases between. The CDR3 is 12 amino acids. The germline gives CDR1 SEHNR, CDR2 FQNEAQ (reference sequence). CDR3 coding DNA: TGTGCCAGCAGCCTGGGCGGAGGCGAGCAGTACTTC. This translates into CASSLGGGEQYF.

A single count supports this clone. This CDR3 is CASSQQGVLTEAFF. CDR3 DNA sequence: TGTGCCAGCAGTCAACAGGGAGTTTTAACTGAAGCTTTCTTT. V is TRBV7-8 and J is TRBJ1-1; D possibly corresponds to TRBD1 (6 bases). Per the germline V gene, CDR1 is SGHVS and CDR2 is FQNEAQ. V was pared by 6 bases and J by 5 bases, with 16 bases between. This CDR3 has 14 residues.

J is TRBJ2-1 and V is TRBV6-4; 8 bases fit TRBD2. There are 15 residues in the CDR3. Germline CDR1 reads MRHNA; CDR2 reads SNTAGT. V lost 6 bases and J lost 3; bases outside the gene matches: 7. This chain's CDR3 is CASRDSGGYYNEQFF. The CDR3 nucleotides read TGTGCCAGCAGGGACAGCGGGGGCTACTACAATGAGCAGTTCTTC.

This clone was seen more than once but under ten times. The V call is TRBV6-1, the J call TRBJ2-7, with D unresolved. V lost 3 bases to trimming and J lost 7 bases, with 13 bases between them. This CDR3 spans 13 amino acids. Germline values: CDR1 MNHNS, CDR2 SASEGT. The CDR3 is CASSERQPREQYF. For the CDR3, the DNA is TGTGCCAGCAGTGAGAGGCAGCCGAGGGAGCAGTACTTC.

This chain uses TRBV2 with TRBJ2-5; TRBD1 might be the D (6 bases). This CDR3 contains 14 residues. Germline-derived CDR1 and CDR2 are SNHLY and FYNNEI. V lost 7 bases to trimming and J lost 1 base, with 13 bases between them. The DNA for the CDR3 is TGTGCCAGCACCCAAGACAGGCTCCAAGAGACCCAGTACTTC. Amino acids: CASTQDRLQETQYF. Full variable domain (rest looked up from reference TRBV2 and TRBJ2-5): EPEVTQTPSHQVTQMGQEVILRCVPISNHLYFYWYRQILGQKVEFLVSFYNNEISEKSEIFDDQFSVERPDGSNFTLKIRSTKLEDSAMYFCASTQDRLQETQYFGPGTRLLVL.